One and the same sample provided the 10 T cell receptor beta chains below, sequenced in a study of blood T cells in healthy people across ages. PCR was performed a second time for roughly 7 to 12 cycles using a sample-barcoded 5' primer and a J-beta primer mix. A single record per CDR3 protein comes from TCRdb applying MiXCR to the 5' RACE reads. This sample has 750,000 to 950,000 distinct CDR3 sequences; around 25% occur once, and the top ten carry less than 3.5%. The sample was also reused in another study, on T cells of mothers and their children.

Sequenced input: blood. The receptor set was obtained from a boy younger than 18 in good health.

The chain is built from TRBV5-8 and TRBJ2-3; the match to TRBD1 covers 11 bases. The V and J ends lost 0 bases and 6 bases, in that order; junction bases with no gene match: 9. This CDR3 has 17 residues. Germline CDR1 SGHTS, CDR2 YDEGEE. CDR3 residues: CASSLVLIGQGADTQYF. In nucleotides, the CDR3 is TGTGCCAGCAGCTTGGTCCTGATCGGACAGGGGGCTGATACGCAGTATTTT.

The chain combines TRBV5-1 with TRBJ1-1; no clear D gene. V dropped 3 bases and J dropped 3 bases, with 12 bases sitting between them. This CDR3 is 14 amino acids long. Germline assignment: CDR1 SGHRS and CDR2 YFSETQ. This CDR3 reads CASSSPGLDTEAFF. CDR3 in DNA: TGCGCCAGCAGCTCCCCCGGGCTGGACACTGAAGCTTTCTTT.

CDR3 amino acids: CASPGQGPTEAFF. The CDR3 DNA sequence: TGTGCCAGCCCAGGTCAAGGCCCCACTGAAGCTTTCTTT. The rearrangement links TRBV24-1 to TRBJ1-1; D is unclear. V was trimmed by 11 bases and J by 4 bases, leaving 16 bases between them. The CDR3 sequence is 13 residues long. Germline CDR1 KGHDR, CDR2 SFDVKD.

This clonotype showed up just a few times. This chain uses TRBV7-9 with TRBJ2-5; TRBD2 matches at 9 bases. Germline V gene lookup returns CDR1 SEHNR and CDR2 FQNEAQ (reference sequence). V was pared by 0 bases and J by 4 bases, with 6 bases of the junction left unmatched. This CDR3 region has 16 residues. CDR3 amino acids: CASSLAGGGARETQYF. CDR3 bases: TGTGCCAGCAGCTTAGCCGGCGGGGGGGCACGAGAGACCCAGTACTTC. The full variable domain, completed using reference TRBV7-9 and TRBJ2-5, is DTGVSQNPRHKITKRGQNVTFRCDPISEHNRLYWYRQTLGQGPEFLTYFQNEAQLEKSRLLSDRFSAERPKGSFSTLEIQRTEQGDSAMYLCASSLAGGGARETQYFGPGTRLLVL.

The J gene is TRBJ1-1, the V gene TRBV6-1; TRBD1 agrees at 7 bases. CDR3 length: 16 amino acids. The trim removed 6 bases at V and 1 base at J, leaving 11 bases unmatched. CDR1 and CDR2 (germline): MNHNS, SASEGT. The DNA of the CDR3 is TGTGCCAGCAGAACAGGGACAGCTAAGGGGAACACTGAAGCTTTCTTT. Protein: CASRTGTAKGNTEAFF.

The chain combines TRBV5-1 with TRBJ2-5; D possibly corresponds to TRBD1 (6 bases). V dropped 4 bases and J dropped 11 bases, with 18 bases sitting between them. Germline V gene data show CDR1 as SGHRS and CDR2 as YFSETQ. This CDR3 contains 13 residues. The CDR3 loop is CASSNPGDTEQYF. The CDR3, as DNA: TGCGCCAGCAGCAACCCTGGGGACACCGAACAGTACTTC. The full variable domain, with the rest looked up from reference TRBV5-1 and TRBJ2-5, is KAGVTQTPRYLIKTRGQQVTLSCSPISGHRSVSWYQQTPGQGLQFLFEYFSETQRNKGNFPGRFSGRQFSNSRSEMNVSTLELGDSALYLCASSNPGDTEQYFGPGTRLLVL.

This chain links TRBV25-1 with TRBJ2-5; D call uncertain. Between the trimmed V and J ends, which lost 3 bases and 5 bases, there was a span of 13 bases. This CDR3 has 14 amino acids. Germline CDR1 reads MGHDK; CDR2 reads SYGVNS. CDR3 DNA: TGTGCCAGCAGTGACCCTAGAGGAACGGAGACCCAGTACTTC. Amino acid sequence: CASSDPRGTETQYF.

The CDR3 sequence is CASSLIRAGAFF. CDR3 nucleotides: TGTGCCAGCAGCTTAATCAGGGCCGGAGCTTTCTTT. The chain is built from TRBV13 and TRBJ1-1; maybe TRBD1 (5 bases). The CDR3 runs 12 residues. Trimming left V 2 bases short and J 10 bases short, with 11 bases between. Germline V gene data show CDR1 as PRHDT and CDR2 as FYEKMQ (reference sequence). Full variable domain (outside the CDR3, taken from reference TRBV13 and TRBJ1-1): AAGVIQSPRHLIKEKRETATLKCYPIPRHDTVYWYQQGPGQDPQFLISFYEKMQSDKGSIPDRFSAQQFSDYHSELNMSSLELGDSALYFCASSLIRAGAFFGQGTRLTVV.

This clonotype came up a few times. This chain joins TRBV13 and TRBJ2-7, with 7 bases aligning to TRBD1. The germline V gene encodes CDR1 PRHDT and CDR2 FYEKMQ (reference sequence). CDR3 length equals 11 residues. J was trimmed by 8 bases and V by 5 bases; bases with no gene match: 3. The CDR3 coding sequence is TGTGCCAGCAGCCCAGGGGGAAAGCAGTACTTC. Its protein is CASSPGGKQYF.

This clonotype was detected a few times. The chain uses TRBV12-3 or TRBV12-4 and TRBJ2-4, with 10 bases aligning to TRBD1. This CDR3 region has 12 residues. The J segment lost 13 bases and the V segment lost 5 bases, leaving 5 bases of the junction unmatched. The CDR3 here is CASSGDRGTQYF. The CDR3, as DNA: TGTGCCAGCAGTGGGGACAGGGGAACGCAGTACTTC.